A selection of T cell receptor beta chains follows, all from one sample in a study of T cell repertoires in aging, cancer and after chemotherapy. One entry per CDR3 protein, called by TCRdb with MiXCR from the multiplex PCR reads. Of over 10,000 distinct CDR3 sequences listed, approximately 24% are singletons. Sample: blood. The receptors here all came from a human donor in good health. The CDR3 runs from the conserved cysteine through the conserved F or W. Each record gives: D gene, V gene, J gene, clone size, CDR3 DNA, CDR3 protein. The D gene is left open where the match is weak. Size tells how often a clone was seen (once, few, many) or the class of an expanded clone, and some rows leave it out.

D gene: .; V gene: TRBV6-5; J gene: TRBJ2-7; clone size: medium-sized; CDR3 DNA: TGTGCCAGCACCACAGCCGACGAGCAGTACTTC; CDR3 protein: CASTTADEQYF
D gene: TRBD1; V gene: TRBV4-3; J gene: TRBJ2-3; clone size: few; CDR3 DNA: TGCGCCAGCAGCCGACAGGGTTATCACACAGATACGCAGTATTTT; CDR3 protein: CASSRQGYHTDTQYF
D gene: .; V gene: TRBV5-1; J gene: TRBJ1-6; clone size: few; CDR3 DNA: TGCGCCAGCAGCCCCGCGGGAACGAGCTCCTATAATTCACCCCTCCACTTT; CDR3 protein: CASSPAGTSSYNSPLHF
D gene: .; V gene: TRBV27; J gene: TRBJ1-2; clone size: medium-sized; CDR3 DNA: TGTGCCAGCAGTCCCCGGGGGGGAGGCTATGGCTACACCTTC; CDR3 protein: CASSPRGGGYGYTF
D gene: .; V gene: TRBV12-3/TRBV12-4; J gene: TRBJ1-1; clone size: .; CDR3 DNA: TGTGCCAGCAGTTTAGCGCGGCTGAACACTGAAGCTTTCTTT; CDR3 protein: CASSLARLNTEAFF
D gene: TRBD2; V gene: TRBV30; J gene: TRBJ2-7; clone size: medium-sized; CDR3 DNA: TGTGCCTGGACCCCCCGGCGGGGGACCTCCTACGAGCAGTACTTC; CDR3 protein: CAWTPRRGTSYEQYF
D gene: TRBD1; V gene: TRBV6-4; J gene: TRBJ1-2; clone size: medium-sized; CDR3 DNA: TGTGCCAGCAGTGCCACAGGGGAATATGGCTACACCTTC; CDR3 protein: CASSATGEYGYTF
D gene: .; V gene: TRBV6-2/TRBV6-3; J gene: TRBJ1-1; clone size: few; CDR3 DNA: TGTGCCACCCAGACAGTGAACACTGAAGCTTTCTTT; CDR3 protein: CATQTVNTEAFF
D gene: .; V gene: TRBV24-1; J gene: TRBJ2-5; clone size: .; CDR3 DNA: TGTGCCACCAGTGATTTGTGGAGGGGGCGAGAGACCCAGTACTTC; CDR3 protein: CATSDLWRGRETQYF
D gene: TRBD1; V gene: TRBV25-1; J gene: TRBJ2-3; clone size: .; CDR3 DNA: TGTGCCAGCAGTGAATCTGCGAACAGGGGTAGAGATACGCAGTATTTT; CDR3 protein: CASSESANRGRDTQYF